This note documents a single T cell receptor beta chain sequence. The method was immunoSEQ multiplex PCR; TCRdb's version includes in-frame clones alone and lacks a portion of them. The data show approximately 170,000 clones, about 86% seen once. V was pared by 3 bases and J by 3 bases, with 14 bases of the junction left unmatched. CDR3 length equals 19 residues. Per germline, CDR1 SGHDN and CDR2 FVKESK. The source of the sample is a study of blood T cell repertoires in COVID-19. The sequencing sample was made of peripheral blood. This clonotype was obtained from a man over 45 with active or convalescent COVID-19. The chain uses TRBV14 and TRBJ2-2, with 9 nucleotides matching TRBD1. The CDR3 coding sequence is TGTGCCAGCAGCCACTGGGACGGACAGGGGAGCGGAGACACCGGGGAGCTGTTTTTT. It translates to CASSHWDGQGSGDTGELFF.